The 25 T cell receptor beta chains given below trace back to one sample, sequenced in a study of patients and donors after allogeneic stem cell transplantation. One entry per CDR3 protein, called by TCRdb with MiXCR from the RT-PCR reads. This table has 160,000 or so distinct CDR3 sequences, about a quarter appearing once. Source material: blood, either unsorted or a sorted T cell fraction (not recorded which). All receptors come from a human donor who was either an allogeneic HSCT recipient or a stem cell or donor lymphocyte infusion donor (not recorded which). It is not recorded whose cells these are; they may come from a transplant donor.

The chain recombines TRBV20-1 with TRBJ1-3; no definite D call. The V and J ends lost 8 bases and 0 bases respectively, with 5 bases between them. The CDR3 loop spans 11 amino acids. The germline CDR1 and CDR2 sequences are DFQATT and SNEGSKA (reference sequence). The CDR3, as DNA: TGCAGTCCAGCCTCTGGAAACACCATATATTTT. Amino acids: CSPASGNTIYF.

This clonotype was recorded a few times. The rearrangement joins TRBV10-3 to TRBJ2-5, with D perhaps TRBD1 or TRBD2 (5 bases each). Germline lookup yields CDR1 ENHRY and CDR2 SYGVKD. V was pared by 5 bases and J by 2 bases, with 9 bases between. The CDR3 length is 13 residues. This CDR3 is CAISRDRQETQYF. As DNA, the CDR3 is TGTGCCATCAGTCGGGACCGACAAGAGACCCAGTACTTC.

This clonotype was recorded a few times. The chain carries TRBV5-1 and TRBJ1-1; D unclear. The germline V gene encodes CDR1 SGHRS and CDR2 YFSETQ. This CDR3 region has 13 residues. Trimming removed 4 bases at V and 1 base at J, with 8 bases between. Here the CDR3 DNA reads TGCGCCAGCAGCAAGGCAGGGAACACTGAAGCTTTCTTT. This sequence encodes CASSKAGNTEAFF.

This clonotype showed up just a few times. The chain combines TRBV18 with TRBJ1-5; weak D call: TRBD1 (6 bases). V lost 3 bases, J lost 2 bases, and 14 bases lay in between. CDR1 KGHSH and CDR2 LQKENI come from the germline V gene. The CDR3 totals 16 residues. The CDR3 here is CASSPQQGRGNQPQHF. Written as DNA, the CDR3 is TGTGCCAGCTCACCGCAACAGGGTAGAGGCAATCAGCCCCAGCATTTT.

The table lists this clonotype with a few counts. In DNA, the CDR3 is TGTGCCAGCAGCCCAGAGCAGAACTATGGCTACACCTTC. It yields the protein CASSPEQNYGYTF. The chain combines TRBV7-8 with TRBJ1-2; D gene ambiguous. Per germline, CDR1 SGHVS and CDR2 FQNEAQ. V dropped 5 bases and J dropped 2 bases, with 9 bases sitting between them. The CDR3 loop spans 13 amino acids.

The chain couples TRBV20-1 to TRBJ1-5; TRBD1 is a possible D gene (6 bases). Trimming cost V 2 bases and J 3 bases, with 14 bases left between them. Germline V CDR1 and CDR2: DFQATT, SNEGSKA (reference sequence). The CDR3 has 15 amino acids. The CDR3: CSARPNRGPNQPQHF. The DNA of the CDR3 is TGCAGTGCTAGACCAAACCGGGGGCCCAATCAGCCCCAGCATTTT.

J is TRBJ1-2 and V is TRBV29-1; 7 bases map to TRBD1. Germline V gives CDR1 SQVTM, CDR2 ANQGSEA. With 6 bases clipped from V and 8 bases from J, the junction kept 9 bases outside the gene matches. CDR3 size: 12 residues. CDR3 sequence reads: CSVDFNRGGYTF. In DNA form, the CDR3 reads TGCAGCGTAGACTTCAACAGGGGAGGCTACACCTTC.

This clonotype appeared a single time. The chain uses TRBV4-3 and TRBJ2-1; TRBD2 matches 7 bases. CDR3 size: 17 residues. The germline CDR1 and CDR2 sequences are LGHNA and YSLEER. Unmatched junction bases numbered 14, after V lost 0 bases and J lost 9 bases. The CDR3 reads CASSQDYLADTFGEQFF. For the CDR3, the DNA is TGCGCCAGCAGCCAAGACTATCTAGCGGATACCTTCGGTGAGCAGTTCTTC.

This chain joins TRBV11-1 and TRBJ2-7, with 11 bases aligning to TRBD1. Unmatched junction bases numbered 2, after V lost 5 bases and J lost 5 bases. CDR3 length: 13 residues. Germline CDR1 and CDR2: SGHAT and FQDESV (reference sequence). DNA of the CDR3: TGTGCCAGCAGCCCGGACAGGGGGCACGAGCAGTACTTC. Its protein product is CASSPDRGHEQYF.

This rearrangement joins TRBV5-6 to TRBJ2-1; TRBD2 aligns across 12 bases. The V segment lost 2 bases and the J segment 0 bases; nucleotides outside the gene matches: 9. The CDR3 is 19 residues long. Germline CDR1 reads SGHDT; CDR2 reads YYEEEE. CDR3 residues: CASSLGLAGFPSSYNEQFF. CDR3 coding DNA: TGTGCCAGCAGCTTAGGACTAGCGGGGTTCCCAAGCTCCTACAATGAGCAGTTCTTC.

Ten or more counts support this clonotype. The chain recombines TRBV5-1 with TRBJ1-4, with a possible D match to TRBD1 (5 bases). Germline V gene sequence: CDR1 SGHRS, CDR2 YFSETQ. V lost 2 bases, J lost 8 bases, and 16 bases lay in between. CDR3 size: 15 residues. This CDR3 reads CASSLAAGVGEKLFF. CDR3 DNA sequence: TGCGCCAGCAGCTTAGCGGCGGGGGTAGGAGAAAAACTGTTTTTT.

The V gene is TRBV12-3 or TRBV12-4, the J gene TRBJ1-4, with 8 bases fitting TRBD1. Trimming took 7 bases from V and 7 from J; bases not matched to a gene: 5. The CDR3 is 13 residues long. CDR3 loop: CASTSGQGEKLFF. As DNA, the CDR3 is TGTGCCAGCACCTCCGGACAGGGTGAAAAACTGTTTTTT.

V is TRBV28 and J is TRBJ2-1, with TRBD2 identical over 9 bases. Trimming removed 5 bases from V and 9 bases from J; junction bases left unmatched: 8. The CDR3 spans 14 residues. Germline CDR1 MDHEN, CDR2 SYDVKM. CDR3 protein: CASSPIAGDVEQFF. The DNA of the CDR3 is TGTGCCAGCAGTCCAATAGCGGGAGACGTTGAGCAGTTCTTC.

Only a few counts were recorded for this clonotype. The rearrangement links TRBV24-1 to TRBJ2-1; 15 positions match TRBD2. The V gene's germline CDR1 is KGHDR and CDR2 SFDVKD. The CDR3 contains 17 residues. Trimming removed 4 bases from V and 12 bases from J; junction bases left unmatched: 12. The CDR3: CATSDMPRTSGRARQFF. Written as DNA, the CDR3 is TGTGCCACCAGTGACATGCCCCGGACTAGCGGGAGGGCAAGGCAGTTCTTC.

This chain uses TRBV20-1 with TRBJ1-5; D gene unclear. The length of the CDR3 is 12 residues. Germline values: CDR1 DFQATT, CDR2 SNEGSKA (reference sequence). Trimming took off 4 bases at V and 7 bases at J, with 11 bases between the two ends. CDR3 protein: CSAIRVSQPQHF. The CDR3 DNA reads as TGCAGTGCTATCCGGGTCAGCCAGCCCCAGCATTTT.

The chain couples TRBV20-1 to TRBJ1-2; D is uncertain. CDR1 and CDR2 (germline): DFQATT, SNEGSKA (reference sequence). The CDR3 runs to 17 residues. V lost 6 bases and J lost 3, with 26 bases in between. DNA for the CDR3: TGCAGTGCCCGAAAAGCGGAGGTGGAGCATGCGGACTATGGCTACACCTTC. Its protein product is CSARKAEVEHADYGYTF.

V usage is TRBV7-9 and J usage is TRBJ2-5; weak D call: TRBD1 (5 bases). V dropped 3 bases and J dropped 4 bases, with 12 bases sitting between them. In germline, CDR1 is SEHNR, CDR2 FQNEAQ (reference sequence). The CDR3 length is 14 residues. CDR3 in amino acids: CASSLPRALETQYF. The CDR3 DNA follows: TGTGCCAGCAGCTTGCCCAGGGCCTTAGAGACCCAGTACTTC.

V gene TRBV12-3 or TRBV12-4 combines with J gene TRBJ1-1, with a possible D match to TRBD1 (5 bases). The CDR3 runs 14 residues. Trimming took off 1 base at V and 3 bases at J, with 9 bases between the two ends. The CDR3 sequence: CASSLEGKYTEAFF. CDR3 sequence (DNA): TGTGCCAGCAGTTTAGAGGGGAAGTACACTGAAGCTTTCTTT.

The chain is built from TRBV12-3 or TRBV12-4 and TRBJ2-1; D is unresolved. This CDR3 has 12 amino acids. The V and J ends lost 2 bases and 9 bases respectively, with 8 bases between them. CDR3 region: CASSLQISEQFF. As DNA, the CDR3 is TGTGCCAGCAGTTTACAGATATCTGAGCAGTTCTTC.

This clonotype was counted a few times. The genes are TRBV20-1 and TRBJ2-3; 7 nucleotides agree with TRBD2. CDR1 is DFQATT, CDR2 SNEGSKA, per germline (reference sequence). The CDR3 sequence is 14 residues long. V lost 0 bases and J lost 0; bases outside the gene matches: 0. Written as DNA, the CDR3 is TGCAGTGCTAGAGATAGCGGGAGCACAGATACGCAGTATTTT. This sequence encodes CSARDSGSTDTQYF.

The chain is built from TRBV5-1 and TRBJ2-4; D gene uncertain. CDR1 and CDR2 (germline): SGHRS, YFSETQ. V gave up 7 bases and J gave up 8 bases, with 4 bases separating them. This CDR3 has 9 amino acids. The CDR3 is CASDDIQYF. In DNA, the CDR3 is TGCGCCAGCGATGACATTCAGTACTTC.

This clonotype was observed a handful of times. V is TRBV4-3 and J is TRBJ1-2; D remains unclear. The germline V gene has CDR1 LGHNA and CDR2 YSLEER. CDR3 length equals 14 residues. The V end lost 0 bases, the J end lost 6 bases, and 11 bases lay between the germline ends. The DNA of the CDR3 is TGCGCCAGCAGCCAAGAGGGTCCGCTCGATGGCTACACCTTC. Amino acid sequence: CASSQEGPLDGYTF.

The chain has TRBV7-2 and TRBJ2-5, with unresolved D. Between the trimmed V and J ends, which lost 4 bases and 4 bases, there was a span of 4 bases. Germline CDR1 SGHTA, CDR2 FQGNSA. This CDR3 has 11 residues. Here the CDR3 DNA reads TGTGCCAGCAGCTATTCAGAGACCCAGTACTTC. It encodes CASSYSETQYF.

The sample holds many counts of this clonotype. The gene calls are TRBV2 and TRBJ1-2; D unresolved. Germline V gene data show CDR1 as SNHLY and CDR2 as FYNNEI. The CDR3 consists of 15 residues. With 5 bases removed from V and 4 bases from J, the gap between germline ends came to 17 bases. CDR3 DNA: TGTGCCAGCAGTCCCCTCGGACGGAACCTCTATGGCTACACCTTC. Translated: CASSPLGRNLYGYTF.

The rearrangement joins TRBV9 to TRBJ2-1; D might be TRBD1 (5 bases). Looked up from germline, CDR1 is SGDLS and CDR2 is YYNGEE. Trimming shortened V by 3 bases and J by 9 bases, and 19 bases separated the two germline ends. CDR3 size: 15 residues. The CDR3 loop is CASSEPGQGLGEQFF. In DNA form, the CDR3 reads TGTGCCAGCAGCGAGCCTGGGCAGGGTTTAGGTGAGCAGTTCTTC.